Given below is one T cell receptor (beta chain) in context. These data come from a study of technical replicates of blood from a handful of donors. Here immunoSEQ multiplex PCR was the method, and the copy in TCRdb shows in-frame clones only, minus some. The sample carries 75,000 to 90,000 clones, about 92% recorded once. CDR1 is SGHTA, CDR2 FQGTGA, per germline. CDR3 length: 14 amino acids. Trimming took off 3 bases at V and 9 bases at J, with 15 bases between the two ends. This clonotype was obtained from a human donor in good health. Material: T cells isolated from PBMCs. The rearrangement uses TRBV7-3 and TRBJ2-1; D is perhaps TRBD1 (7 bases). The CDR3 coding sequence is TGTGCCAGCAGCTTCTCCTCAGGGGGGCCTGAGCAGTTCTTC. The encoded protein is CASSFSSGGPEQFF.